The 15 T cell receptor beta chains below come from one sample, sequenced in a study of T cells in localized non-small cell lung cancer. Clones were read by immunoSEQ multiplex PCR, and TCRdb kept only the in-frame ones, dropping some. The table has 26,000 or so clones, 65% to 90% seen once. The sample in question was peripheral blood, obtained before any cancer treatment. All receptors derive from a female donor aged 60 or older with stage I lung adenocarcinoma.

V and J are TRBV7-9 and TRBJ1-4, with 7 bases lining up with TRBD1. The CDR3 is 15 residues long. Germline V gene sequence: CDR1 SEHNR, CDR2 FQNEAQ (reference sequence). With 1 base clipped from V and 4 bases from J, the junction kept 3 bases outside the gene matches. CDR3 nucleotides: TGTGCCAGCAGCTTAGTTGGACAGGTTAATGAAAAACTGTTTTTT. The encoded protein is CASSLVGQVNEKLFF.

The rearrangement joins TRBV25-1 to TRBJ1-6; 7 bases line up with TRBD1. The CDR3 has 15 residues. The V gene end was trimmed by 7 bases and the J gene end by 7 bases; junction bases not matched to a gene: 10. Germline V gene sequence: CDR1 MGHDK, CDR2 SYGVNS. The CDR3 DNA is TGTGCCAGCACGGCGGCCGGGACAGTCAATTCACCCCTCCACTTT. Translated: CASTAAGTVNSPLHF.

This clone was observed a handful of times. V and J are TRBV6-1 and TRBJ1-1; no firm D call. CDR3 length equals 12 residues. Germline values: CDR1 MNHNS, CDR2 SASEGT. V shed 6 bases and J shed 10 bases, with 15 bases lying between them. CDR3 protein: CASSPRPSAAFF. CDR3 nucleotides: TGTGCCAGCAGCCCACGGCCCAGCGCAGCTTTCTTT.

J is TRBJ1-1 and V is TRBV6-6; weak D call: TRBD1 (5 bases). The CDR3 sequence is 14 residues long. Germline V gives CDR1 MNHNY, CDR2 SVGAGI (reference sequence). The V gene lost 7 bases and the J gene lost 1 base, with 13 bases spanning the gap. Here the CDR3 reads CASNKAGQNTEAFF. The CDR3 DNA sequence: TGTGCCAGCAATAAGGCAGGGCAGAACACTGAAGCTTTCTTT.

A remark on this clone: At one end, the junction sequence differs from germline, possibly due to a read error. The chain has TRBV7-7 and TRBJ2-5; TRBD1 matches 7 bases. There are 15 residues in the CDR3. Germline CDR1 and CDR2: SSHAT and FNYEAQ (reference sequence). The CDR3 DNA is TGTGCTAGCAGCTTAGGTACAGGGGCTGGGGAGACCCAGTACTTC. This translates into CASSLGTGAGETQYF.

This clone appeared a few times. The genes are TRBV4-1 and TRBJ1-5; D unclear. The V end lost 8 bases, the J end lost 0 bases, and 17 bases lay between the germline ends. CDR3 length: 16 amino acids. Germline-derived CDR1 and CDR2 are MGHRA and YSYEKL. CDR3 coding DNA: TGCGCCAGCGCCGAAAAGGCACTGAATAGCAATCAGCCCCAGCATTTT. Its protein is CASAEKALNSNQPQHF.

The rearrangement uses TRBV4-2 and TRBJ1-2, with 9 bases lining up with TRBD1. CDR3 length: 18 amino acids. The V segment lost 2 bases and the J segment 6 bases; nucleotides outside the gene matches: 16. Germline values: CDR1 LGHNA, CDR2 YNFKEQ. Here the CDR3 DNA reads TGTGCCAGCAGCCAACAAAAGGGACAGGGCATCCTGGGGGATGGCTACACCTTC. Amino acid sequence: CASSQQKGQGILGDGYTF.

V and J are TRBV19 and TRBJ1-5; no clear D gene. CDR3 size: 17 residues. Per germline, CDR1 LNHDA and CDR2 SQIVND (reference sequence). Trimming pared 7 bases from V and 0 bases from J, leaving 19 bases between. The CDR3 reads CASTGFEGGYSNQPQHF. The CDR3 nucleotides read TGTGCCAGTACGGGTTTTGAGGGCGGTTATAGCAATCAGCCCCAGCATTTT.

This chain links TRBV6-6 with TRBJ2-1, with D perhaps matching TRBD2 (5 bases). V was cut by 0 bases and J by 0 bases, with 6 bases left in between. This CDR3 spans 15 amino acids. Germline V CDR1 and CDR2: MNHNY, SVGAGI (reference sequence). CDR3 bases: TGTGCCAGCAGTTACTCAGGACTCTCCTACAATGAGCAGTTCTTC. Amino acids: CASSYSGLSYNEQFF.

This clone has just one count. V and J are TRBV28 and TRBJ2-1; 8 positions agree with TRBD2. The junction had 0 bases not matched to a gene; V was cut back by 2 bases and J by 3 bases. Germline loops: CDR1 MDHEN, CDR2 SYDVKM. The CDR3 spans 14 residues. CDR3 nucleotide sequence: TGTGCCAGCAGTTTAGCGGGAGGCTACAATGAGCAGTTCTTC. Protein: CASSLAGGYNEQFF. Filled out from reference TRBV28 and TRBJ2-1, the complete variable domain reads DVKVTQSSRYLVKRTGEKVFLECVQDMDHENMFWYRQDPGLGLRLIYFSYDVKMKEKGDIPEGYSVSREKKERFSLILESASTNQTSMYLCASSLAGGYNEQFFGPGTRLTVL.

The J gene is TRBJ2-1, the V gene TRBV5-1, with D perhaps given as TRBD1 or TRBD2 (5 bases each). CDR3 size: 16 residues. Germline assignment: CDR1 SGHRS and CDR2 YFSETQ. V was cut by 3 bases and J by 4 bases, with 17 bases left in between. CDR3 protein: CASSSNPQGGYNEQFF. CDR3 bases: TGCGCCAGCAGCTCGAACCCGCAGGGCGGGTACAATGAGCAGTTCTTC. The complete variable domain, with remaining parts taken from reference TRBV5-1 and TRBJ2-1, reads KAGVTQTPRYLIKTRGQQVTLSCSPISGHRSVSWYQQTPGQGLQFLFEYFSETQRNKGNFPGRFSGRQFSNSRSEMNVSTLELGDSALYLCASSSNPQGGYNEQFFGPGTRLTVL.

The chain uses TRBV7-9 and TRBJ2-5; 7 bases map to TRBD1. Germline CDR1 and CDR2: SEHNR and FQNEAQ (reference sequence). Trimming took 2 bases from V and 0 from J; bases not matched to a gene: 6. The CDR3 is 16 amino acids. The CDR3 nucleotides are TGTGCCAGCAGCTTATCAGGGGGAGCTTACCAAGAGACCCAGTACTTC. Protein sequence: CASSLSGGAYQETQYF.

This rearrangement joins TRBV11-2 to TRBJ1-3; no reliable D call. Germline-derived CDR1 and CDR2 are SGHAT and FQNNGV. The CDR3 is made up of 12 amino acids. The V end was cut by 3 bases, the J end by 4 bases, with 4 bases between. The CDR3 sequence is CASSFLGNTIYF. The CDR3 bases are TGTGCCAGCAGCTTCCTGGGAAACACCATATATTTT.

The chain links TRBV19 to TRBJ2-7; the match to TRBD1 covers 7 bases. Per the germline V gene, CDR1 is LNHDA and CDR2 is SQIVND (reference sequence). CDR3 length: 14 residues. The V segment lost 4 bases and the J segment 3 bases; nucleotides outside the gene matches: 6. CDR3 in DNA: TGTGCCAGTAGTAGCCCGGGACAGAGCTACGAGCAGTACTTC. This sequence encodes CASSSPGQSYEQYF.

By its share, this clone is medium-sized. The chain combines TRBV19 with TRBJ1-3, with D unresolved. Per germline, CDR1 LNHDA and CDR2 SQIVND (reference sequence). The CDR3 totals 13 residues. V was trimmed by 4 bases and J by 11 bases, leaving 15 bases between them. For the CDR3, the DNA is TGTGCCAGTAGTAGGTGGCAGTCTGACCCCATATATTTT. This sequence encodes CASSRWQSDPIYF.